The source of this TCR beta chain is a study of cytomegalovirus exposure and HLA in healthy donors. Use of 60 Vbeta and 13 Jbeta primers characterized the PCR. The method was immunoSEQ multiplex PCR; TCRdb's version includes in-frame clones alone and lacks a portion of them. The data hold fewer than 200,000 clones, with around 75% observed a single time. Overall study findings and caveats: Most CMV-associated TCR beta chains appeared HLA-restricted in a later analysis. In most subjects, TCR beta sequences reportedly gave accurate predictions of HLA-A and HLA-B alleles.

About this clone: Its matching antigen is unknown.

V lost 2 bases to trimming and J lost 1 base; unmatched junction nucleotides: 9. Germline V gives CDR1 GTSNPN, CDR2 SVGIG (reference sequence). This CDR3 is 16 amino acids long. The receptor comes from a man between 18 and 35 years old in good health and CMV-seronegative. The chain is built from TRBV30 and TRBJ2-7, with 9 positions matching TRBD2. Sequencing input: PBMCs. CDR3 sequence reads: CAWSPRGAGGSYEQYF. The CDR3 bases are TGTGCCTGGAGTCCACGAGGAGCGGGGGGTTCCTACGAGCAGTACTTC.